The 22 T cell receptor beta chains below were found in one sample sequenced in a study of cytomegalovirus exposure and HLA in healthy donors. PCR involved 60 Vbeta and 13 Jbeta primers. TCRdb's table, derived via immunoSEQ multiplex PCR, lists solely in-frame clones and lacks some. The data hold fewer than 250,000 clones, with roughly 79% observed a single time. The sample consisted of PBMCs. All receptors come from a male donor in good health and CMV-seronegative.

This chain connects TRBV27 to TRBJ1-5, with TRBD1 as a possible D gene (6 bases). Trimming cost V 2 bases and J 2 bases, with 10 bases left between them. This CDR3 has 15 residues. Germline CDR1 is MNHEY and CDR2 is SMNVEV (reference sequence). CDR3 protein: CASSLGGNGNQPQHF. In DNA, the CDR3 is TGTGCCAGCAGTTTAGGGGGCAATGGCAATCAGCCCCAGCATTTT.

The CDR3 loop reads CASSFGTGPFDEQYF. CDR3 nucleotides: TGTGCCAGCAGCTTTGGGACAGGGCCCTTCGACGAGCAGTACTTC. The chain uses TRBV7-6 and TRBJ2-7; 9 nucleotides align to TRBD1. Per the germline V gene, CDR1 is SGHVS and CDR2 is FNYEAQ. This CDR3 is 15 amino acids long. V was clipped by 3 bases and J by 5 bases; unmatched bases: 8. Looking up the rest from reference TRBV7-6 and TRBJ2-7 gives the full variable domain: GAGVSQSPRYKVTKRGQDVALRCDPISGHVSLYWYRQALGQGPEFLTYFNYEAQQDKSGLPNDRFSAERPEGSISTLTIQRTEQRDSAMYRCASSFGTGPFDEQYFGPGTRLTVT.

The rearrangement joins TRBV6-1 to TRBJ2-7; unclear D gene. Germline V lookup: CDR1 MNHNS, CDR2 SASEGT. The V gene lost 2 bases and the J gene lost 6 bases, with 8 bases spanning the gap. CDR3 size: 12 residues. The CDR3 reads CASSEMLAEQYF. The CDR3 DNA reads TGTGCCAGCAGTGAAATGTTGGCCGAGCAGTACTTC.

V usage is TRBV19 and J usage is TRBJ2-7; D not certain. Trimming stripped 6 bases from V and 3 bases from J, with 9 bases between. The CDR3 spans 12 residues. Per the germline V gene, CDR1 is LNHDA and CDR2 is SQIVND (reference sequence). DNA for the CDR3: TGTGCCAGTAGACTAAAGGACTACGAGCAGTACTTC. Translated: CASRLKDYEQYF.

This CDR3 is CASSVGSGGALDEQYF. CDR3 bases: TGTGCCAGCAGCGTAGGGAGCGGGGGGGCTCTGGACGAGCAGTACTTC. The V gene is TRBV9, the J gene TRBJ2-5; 10 bases map to TRBD2. The DNA end is more similar to TRBJ2-7, so the J call may be wrong. CDR3 size: 16 residues. Germline CDR1 and CDR2: SGDLS and YYNGEE.

The CDR3, as DNA: TGCGCCAGCAGCCCAGGGGACACTGAAGCTTTCTTT. Its protein product is CASSPGDTEAFF. V is TRBV5-1 and J is TRBJ1-1; perhaps TRBD1 as D (6 bases). This CDR3 has 12 residues. Germline V gene lookup returns CDR1 SGHRS and CDR2 YFSETQ. The V end lost 4 bases, the J end lost 3 bases, and 7 bases lay between the germline ends.

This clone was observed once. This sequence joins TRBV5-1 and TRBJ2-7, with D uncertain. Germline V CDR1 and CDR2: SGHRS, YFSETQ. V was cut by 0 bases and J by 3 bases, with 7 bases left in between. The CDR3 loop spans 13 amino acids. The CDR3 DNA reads TGCGCCAGCAGCTTGGGACTTCGCTACGAGCAGTACTTC. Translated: CASSLGLRYEQYF.

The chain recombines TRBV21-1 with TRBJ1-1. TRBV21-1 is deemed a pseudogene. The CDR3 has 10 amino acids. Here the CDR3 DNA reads TGTGCCACCCCAGGAGGGCAAGCTTTCTTT. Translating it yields CATPGGQAFF.

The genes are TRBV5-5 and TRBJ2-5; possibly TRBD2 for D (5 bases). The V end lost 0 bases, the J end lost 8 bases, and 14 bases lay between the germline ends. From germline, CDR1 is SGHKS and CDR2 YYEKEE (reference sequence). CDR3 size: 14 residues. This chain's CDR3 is CASSLVGLASTQYF. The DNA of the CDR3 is TGTGCCAGCAGCTTGGTAGGTCTAGCCTCCACCCAGTACTTC.

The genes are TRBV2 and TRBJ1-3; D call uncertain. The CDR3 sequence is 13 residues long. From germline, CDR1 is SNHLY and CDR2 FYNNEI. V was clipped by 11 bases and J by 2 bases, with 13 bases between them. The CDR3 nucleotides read TGTGCCGGCTCCGCTAGACCTGGAAACACCATATATTTT. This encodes CAGSARPGNTIYF.

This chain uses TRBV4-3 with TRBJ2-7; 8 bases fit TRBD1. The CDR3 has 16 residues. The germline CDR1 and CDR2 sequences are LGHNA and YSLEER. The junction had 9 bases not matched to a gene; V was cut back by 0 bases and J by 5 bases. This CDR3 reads CASSQDFGRGHDEQYF. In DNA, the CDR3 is TGCGCCAGCAGCCAAGATTTTGGCAGGGGGCATGACGAGCAGTACTTC.

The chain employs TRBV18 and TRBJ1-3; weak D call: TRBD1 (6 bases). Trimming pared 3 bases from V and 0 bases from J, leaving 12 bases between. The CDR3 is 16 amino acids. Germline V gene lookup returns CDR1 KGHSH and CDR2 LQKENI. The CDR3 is CASSPRTGSSGNTIYF. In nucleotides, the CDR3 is TGTGCCAGCTCACCCAGAACAGGGTCCTCTGGAAACACCATATATTTT.

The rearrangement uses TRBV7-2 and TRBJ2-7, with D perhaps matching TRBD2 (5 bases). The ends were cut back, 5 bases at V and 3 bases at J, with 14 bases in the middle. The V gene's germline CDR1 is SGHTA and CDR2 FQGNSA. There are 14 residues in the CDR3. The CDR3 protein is CASSLTGVLYEQYF. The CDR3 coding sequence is TGTGCCAGCAGCCTCACCGGGGTACTCTACGAGCAGTACTTC.

For the CDR3, the DNA is TGCAGTGCTAGTCAGTTAACCGAAGCTTTCTTT. This encodes CSASQLTEAFF. This chain links TRBV20-1 with TRBJ1-1, with D unresolved. Deletions cut 3 bases from V and 8 bases from J, with 10 bases between. This CDR3 is 11 amino acids long. Germline V CDR1 and CDR2: DFQATT, SNEGSKA (reference sequence).

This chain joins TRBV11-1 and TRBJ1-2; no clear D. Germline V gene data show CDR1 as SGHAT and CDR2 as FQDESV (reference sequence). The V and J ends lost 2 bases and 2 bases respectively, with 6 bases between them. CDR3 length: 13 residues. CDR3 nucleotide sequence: TGTGCCAGCAGCTTATACAGAAACTATGGCTACACCTTC. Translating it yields CASSLYRNYGYTF.

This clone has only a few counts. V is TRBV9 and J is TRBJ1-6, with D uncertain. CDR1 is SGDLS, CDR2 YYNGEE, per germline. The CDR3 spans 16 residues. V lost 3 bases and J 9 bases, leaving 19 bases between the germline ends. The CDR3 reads CASSADPGIRTSPLHF. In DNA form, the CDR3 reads TGTGCCAGCAGCGCTGATCCCGGGATAAGAACTTCACCCCTCCACTTT. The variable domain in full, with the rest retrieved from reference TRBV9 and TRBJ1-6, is DSGVTQTPKHLITATGQRVTLRCSPRSGDLSVYWYQQSLDQGLQFLIQYYNGEERAKGNILERFSAQQFPDLHSELNLSSLELGDSALYFCASSADPGIRTSPLHFGNGTRLTVT.

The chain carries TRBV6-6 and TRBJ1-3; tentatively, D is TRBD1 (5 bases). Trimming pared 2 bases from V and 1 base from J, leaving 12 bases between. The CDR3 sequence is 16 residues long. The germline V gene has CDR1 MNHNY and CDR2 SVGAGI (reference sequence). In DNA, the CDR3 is TGTGCCAGCAGTTACGACAGACGCTTATCTGGAAACACCATATATTTT. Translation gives CASSYDRRLSGNTIYF.

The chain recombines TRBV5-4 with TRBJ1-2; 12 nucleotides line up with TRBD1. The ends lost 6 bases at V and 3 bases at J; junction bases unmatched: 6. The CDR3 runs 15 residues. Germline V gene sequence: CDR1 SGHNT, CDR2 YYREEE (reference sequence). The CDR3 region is CASIGTGGSHYGYTF. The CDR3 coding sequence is TGTGCCAGCATCGGGACAGGGGGCTCCCACTATGGCTACACCTTC.

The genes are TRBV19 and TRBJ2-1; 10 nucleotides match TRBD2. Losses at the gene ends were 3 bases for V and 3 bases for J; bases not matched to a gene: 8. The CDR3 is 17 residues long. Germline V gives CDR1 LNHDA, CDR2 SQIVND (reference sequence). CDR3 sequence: CASSMPRTSGFYNEQFF. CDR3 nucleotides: TGTGCCAGTAGTATGCCCCGGACTAGCGGCTTCTACAATGAGCAGTTCTTC. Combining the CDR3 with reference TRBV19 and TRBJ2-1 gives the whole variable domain DGGITQSPKYLFRKEGQNVTLSCEQNLNHDAMYWYRQDPGQGLRLIYYSQIVNDFQKGDIAEGYSVSREKKESFPLTVTSAQKNPTAFYLCASSMPRTSGFYNEQFFGPGTRLTVL.

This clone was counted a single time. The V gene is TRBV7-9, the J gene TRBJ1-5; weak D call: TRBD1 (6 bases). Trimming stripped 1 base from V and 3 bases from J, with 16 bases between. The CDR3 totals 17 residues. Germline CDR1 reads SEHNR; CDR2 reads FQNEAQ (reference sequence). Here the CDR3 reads CASSLGPGGSINQPQHF. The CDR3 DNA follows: TGTGCCAGCAGCTTAGGCCCGGGGGGCTCAATCAATCAGCCCCAGCATTTT.

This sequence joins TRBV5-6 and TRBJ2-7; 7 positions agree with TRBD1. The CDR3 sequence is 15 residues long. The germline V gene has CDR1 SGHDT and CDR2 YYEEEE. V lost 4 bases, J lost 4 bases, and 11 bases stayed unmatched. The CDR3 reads CASSHRGVLVYEQYF. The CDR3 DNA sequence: TGTGCCAGCAGCCACAGGGGAGTGCTCGTTTACGAGCAGTACTTC.

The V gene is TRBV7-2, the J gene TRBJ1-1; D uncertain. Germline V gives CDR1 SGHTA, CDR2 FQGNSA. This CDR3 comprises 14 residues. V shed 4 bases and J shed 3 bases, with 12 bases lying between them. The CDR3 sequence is CASSSSGIHTEAFF. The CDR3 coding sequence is TGTGCCAGCAGCTCAAGCGGGATCCACACTGAAGCTTTCTTT.